Sequencing of this T cell receptor beta chain was carried out in a study of blood T cell repertoires in COVID-19. Assignment of participants to cohorts was predicated upon participant-reported clinical history. Symptom resolution, clearance, or two negative PCRs marked the recovered donors of Cohort 3. The germline V and J ends were trimmed by 7 bases and 1 base, with 7 bases remaining between them. This CDR3 contains 11 residues. In germline, CDR1 is GTSNPN, CDR2 SVGIG (reference sequence). Authors' analysis steps: Nucleated cell counts were estimated from reference gene primer amplification. The repertoire was sequenced with immunoSEQ multiplex PCR; TCRdb's copy has only in-frame clones and lacks some. Clone size and the V and J calls come from that table; the DNA yielded D and trimming. The profile shows some 160,000 clones, over 80% of them singletons.

Sequenced input: PBMCs or T cells enriched from blood (not recorded which). This clonotype was sampled from a woman in her thirties or forties who had recovered from COVID-19. The V and J genes are TRBV30 and TRBJ1-1; D possibly corresponds to TRBD1 (5 bases). The CDR3 bases are TGTGCCTTCGACAGGAACACTGAAGCTTTCTTT. It yields the protein CAFDRNTEAFF.